The rows below give T cell receptor beta chains drawn from one sample of a study of Ad26.COV2.S vaccination and SARS-CoV-2 variants. Sequencing used immunoSEQ multiplex PCR; TCRdb keeps in-frame clones, though not all of them. The data hold about 140,000 clones, with 86% observed a single time. Sequences were derived from peripheral blood, sampled after recovery from COVID-19. The receptors here all came from a human donor who had recovered from COVID-19. CDR3s include the opening cysteine and the closing phenylalanine or tryptophan. The order of the fields is V gene, clone size, D gene, J gene, CDR3 protein, CDR3 DNA. A D gene is named only where the DNA matches it firmly. Size tells how often a clone was seen (once, few, many) or the class of an expanded clone, and some rows leave it out.

v_gene: TRBV18; abundance: .; d_gene: .; j_gene: TRBJ2-3; CDR3aa: CASSPLGGRRGSSTDTQYF; CDR3nt: TGTGCCAGCTCACCACTCGGAGGCAGGAGGGGGTCTAGCACAGATACGCAGTATTTT
v_gene: TRBV15; abundance: .; d_gene: TRBD1; j_gene: TRBJ1-1; CDR3aa: CATTGGSAGEAFF; CDR3nt: TGTGCCACCACAGGGGGAAGTGCGGGTGAAGCTTTCTTT
v_gene: TRBV2; abundance: .; d_gene: .; j_gene: TRBJ1-4; CDR3aa: CASSDWGESAKLFF; CDR3nt: TGTGCCAGCAGCGATTGGGGGGAAAGTGCAAAACTGTTTTTT
v_gene: TRBV28; abundance: .; d_gene: TRBD2; j_gene: TRBJ2-1; CDR3aa: CASSSGGGTKGEQFF; CDR3nt: TGTGCCAGCAGTTCGGGAGGCGGGACCAAGGGGGAGCAGTTCTTC
v_gene: TRBV27; abundance: .; d_gene: .; j_gene: TRBJ2-7; CDR3aa: CASSPDSGTFSYEQYF; CDR3nt: TGTGCCAGCAGTCCGGACAGCGGGACTTTTTCCTACGAGCAGTACTTC
v_gene: TRBV6-6; abundance: .; d_gene: .; j_gene: TRBJ1-2; CDR3aa: CASRYRERANYGYTF; CDR3nt: TGTGCCAGCAGGTACAGGGAGAGGGCTAACTATGGCTACACCTTC
v_gene: TRBV5-1; abundance: few; d_gene: TRBD1; j_gene: TRBJ1-1; CDR3aa: CASSLLQGANTEAFF; CDR3nt: TGCGCCAGCAGCCTGTTACAGGGGGCGAATACTGAAGCTTTCTTT
v_gene: TRBV7-2; abundance: .; d_gene: TRBD1; j_gene: TRBJ2-3; CDR3aa: CASSLDGTGTNTQYF; CDR3nt: TGTGCCAGCAGCTTAGATGGGACAGGGACCAATACGCAGTATTTT
v_gene: TRBV4-1; abundance: few; d_gene: TRBD1; j_gene: TRBJ1-5; CDR3aa: CASSHKQGNQPQHF; CDR3nt: TGCGCCAGCAGCCATAAACAGGGGAATCAGCCCCAGCATTTT
v_gene: TRBV6-7; abundance: once; d_gene: TRBD2; j_gene: TRBJ2-7; CDR3aa: CASSNFRLAPAYEQYF; CDR3nt: TGTGCCAGCAGCAATTTTAGACTAGCGCCAGCCTACGAGCAGTACTTC
v_gene: TRBV4-3; abundance: .; d_gene: .; j_gene: TRBJ1-2; CDR3aa: CASSQVSTGVNYGYTF; CDR3nt: TGCGCCAGCAGCCAAGTCTCTACAGGAGTGAACTATGGCTACACCTTC
v_gene: TRBV7-9; abundance: few; d_gene: .; j_gene: TRBJ1-3; CDR3aa: CASSLVGQTGNTIYF; CDR3nt: TGTGCCAGCAGCTTAGTTGGGCAGACAGGAAACACCATATATTTT
v_gene: TRBV4-1; abundance: .; d_gene: .; j_gene: TRBJ2-7; CDR3aa: CASSQGQGIYEQYF; CDR3nt: TGCGCCAGCAGCCAAGGGCAGGGTATCTACGAGCAGTACTTC
v_gene: TRBV7-6; abundance: .; d_gene: .; j_gene: TRBJ2-3; CDR3aa: CASSLGVLASSTDTQYF; CDR3nt: TGTGCCAGCAGCTTAGGGGTTCTAGCCTCCAGCACAGATACGCAGTATTTT
v_gene: TRBV4-1; abundance: .; d_gene: TRBD2; j_gene: TRBJ2-3; CDR3aa: CASSQRASMGLVVLSSTDTQYF; CDR3nt: TGCGCCAGCAGCCAAAGGGCGAGCATGGGACTAGTGGTCCTTTCTAGCACAGATACGCAGTATTTT
v_gene: TRBV5-4; abundance: few; d_gene: .; j_gene: TRBJ1-2; CDR3aa: CASSLGGIGYGYTF; CDR3nt: TGTGCCAGCAGCTTGGGAGGGATCGGCTATGGCTACACCTTC
v_gene: TRBV6-5; abundance: once; d_gene: TRBD1; j_gene: TRBJ1-1; CDR3aa: CAVRRQGNTEAFF; CDR3nt: TGTGCCGTTCGACGACAGGGGAACACTGAAGCTTTCTTT
v_gene: TRBV15; abundance: .; d_gene: .; j_gene: TRBJ2-3; CDR3aa: CATSRVTESTDTQYF; CDR3nt: TGTGCCACCAGCAGAGTAACCGAATCCACAGATACGCAGTATTTT
v_gene: TRBV5-6; abundance: .; d_gene: .; j_gene: TRBJ1-1; CDR3aa: CASSPGGVYTEAFF; CDR3nt: TGTGCCAGCAGCCCCGGTGGGGTTTACACTGAAGCTTTCTTT
v_gene: TRBV9; abundance: .; d_gene: .; j_gene: TRBJ2-7; CDR3aa: CASSPARASYEQYF; CDR3nt: TGTGCCAGCAGCCCCGCCAGGGCCTCCTACGAGCAGTACTTC
v_gene: TRBV30; abundance: .; d_gene: .; j_gene: TRBJ1-3; CDR3aa: CAWSTNRGIGNTIYF; CDR3nt: TGTGCCTGGAGCACCAACCGGGGCATTGGAAACACCATATATTTT
v_gene: TRBV27; abundance: .; d_gene: .; j_gene: TRBJ2-7; CDR3aa: CASSSPPNKQYF; CDR3nt: TGTGCCAGCAGCTCCCCCCCCAATAAGCAGTACTTC
v_gene: TRBV5-4; abundance: .; d_gene: .; j_gene: TRBJ1-3; CDR3aa: CASSFSSGLSGNTIYF; CDR3nt: TGTGCCAGCAGCTTCAGCAGCGGGCTCTCTGGAAACACCATATATTTT
v_gene: TRBV6-5; abundance: once; d_gene: TRBD1; j_gene: TRBJ2-4; CDR3aa: CASRRATGGRNIQYF; CDR3nt: TGTGCCAGCAGACGGGCTACAGGGGGCAGGAACATTCAGTACTTC
v_gene: TRBV7-9; abundance: .; d_gene: .; j_gene: TRBJ1-1; CDR3aa: CASSFPYSEAFF; CDR3nt: TGTGCCAGCAGCTTCCCGTATTCTGAAGCTTTCTTT
v_gene: TRBV24-1; abundance: .; d_gene: TRBD1; j_gene: TRBJ1-1; CDR3aa: CATSDRTQGAGTEAFF; CDR3nt: TGTGCCACCAGTGACCGGACACAGGGGGCGGGCACTGAAGCTTTCTTT
v_gene: TRBV4-3; abundance: .; d_gene: .; j_gene: TRBJ2-7; CDR3aa: CASSQMQGSYEQYF; CDR3nt: TGCGCCAGCAGCCAAATGCAGGGATCCTACGAGCAGTACTTC
v_gene: TRBV30; abundance: .; d_gene: TRBD1; j_gene: TRBJ1-6; CDR3aa: CAWSRDSSYNSPLHF; CDR3nt: TGTGCCTGGAGCCGGGACAGCTCCTATAATTCACCCCTCCACTTT
v_gene: TRBV19; abundance: few; d_gene: .; j_gene: TRBJ2-7; CDR3aa: CASSIGASSYEQYF; CDR3nt: TGTGCCAGTAGTATAGGTGCGTCCTCCTACGAGCAGTACTTC
v_gene: TRBV19; abundance: .; d_gene: TRBD1; j_gene: TRBJ2-3; CDR3aa: CASSIGGTGRTDTQYF; CDR3nt: TGTGCCAGTAGTATAGGGGGGACAGGGCGGACAGATACGCAGTATTTT
v_gene: TRBV19; abundance: .; d_gene: .; j_gene: TRBJ2-7; CDR3aa: CASSLTRDRAYEQYF; CDR3nt: TGTGCCAGTAGTCTTACCAGGGATCGGGCCTACGAGCAGTACTTC
v_gene: TRBV10-2; abundance: .; d_gene: .; j_gene: TRBJ2-1; CDR3aa: CASSESDIRGVLAGARTVPEQFF; CDR3nt: TGCGCCAGCAGTGAGTCGGACATACGCGGGGTTTTGGCGGGGGCCCGGACGGTCCCAGAGCAGTTCTTC
v_gene: TRBV4-3; abundance: .; d_gene: .; j_gene: TRBJ2-3; CDR3aa: CASSQGLEGVADTQYF; CDR3nt: TGCGCCAGCAGCCAAGGACTAGAAGGGGTGGCTGATACGCAGTATTTT
v_gene: TRBV18; abundance: few; d_gene: .; j_gene: TRBJ2-7; CDR3aa: CASSFYTDAAGQYF; CDR3nt: TGTGCCAGCTCATTCTATACTGACGCGGCGGGGCAGTACTTC
v_gene: TRBV30; abundance: .; d_gene: .; j_gene: TRBJ1-2; CDR3aa: CAWSAKGTTYGYTF; CDR3nt: TGTGCCTGGAGTGCCAAAGGTACCACATATGGCTACACCTTC
v_gene: TRBV9; abundance: .; d_gene: .; j_gene: TRBJ1-1; CDR3aa: CASSPEGGHWVDTEAFF; CDR3nt: TGTGCCAGCAGCCCTGAGGGAGGGCACTGGGTCGACACTGAAGCTTTCTTT
v_gene: TRBV3-1/TRBV3-2; abundance: .; d_gene: .; j_gene: TRBJ2-7; CDR3aa: CASSLRLGRGPYEQYF; CDR3nt: TGTGCCAGCAGCTTACGATTAGGACGGGGCCCCTACGAGCAGTACTTC
v_gene: TRBV19; abundance: once; d_gene: TRBD1; j_gene: TRBJ1-2; CDR3aa: CASSMGQNYGYTF; CDR3nt: TGTGCCAGTAGTATGGGACAGAACTATGGCTACACCTTC
v_gene: TRBV20-1; abundance: .; d_gene: .; j_gene: TRBJ2-1; CDR3aa: CSAREDEQFF; CDR3nt: TGCAGTGCTAGAGAGGATGAGCAGTTCTTC
v_gene: TRBV21-1; abundance: .; d_gene: .; j_gene: TRBJ2-3; CDR3aa: CASIQGALSDTQYF; CDR3nt: TGTGCCAGCATACAGGGGGCATTGTCAGATACGCAGTATTTT
v_gene: TRBV6-5; abundance: once; d_gene: TRBD1; j_gene: TRBJ2-7; CDR3aa: CASSPGQGSSYEQYF; CDR3nt: TGTGCCAGCAGTCCGGGACAGGGGAGCTCCTACGAGCAGTACTTC
v_gene: TRBV27; abundance: medium-sized; d_gene: .; j_gene: TRBJ1-6; CDR3aa: CASSLSPPNNSPLHF; CDR3nt: TGTGCCAGCAGTTTATCGCCTCCCAATAATTCACCCCTCCACTTT
v_gene: TRBV28; abundance: few; d_gene: .; j_gene: TRBJ2-3; CDR3aa: CASSYFRGGTDTQYF; CDR3nt: TGTGCCAGCAGTTACTTCAGGGGTGGGACAGATACGCAGTATTTT
v_gene: TRBV18; abundance: .; d_gene: .; j_gene: TRBJ1-2; CDR3aa: CASSPARNYGYTF; CDR3nt: TGTGCCAGCTCACCAGCACGGAACTATGGCTACACCTTC
v_gene: TRBV30; abundance: .; d_gene: .; j_gene: TRBJ1-2; CDR3aa: CAWSPGTGAYTF; CDR3nt: TGTGCCTGGAGCCCAGGAACGGGAGCCTACACCTTC
v_gene: TRBV4-1; abundance: few; d_gene: .; j_gene: TRBJ2-7; CDR3aa: CASSQDWGRSYEQYF; CDR3nt: TGCGCCAGCAGCCAAGATTGGGGTAGGTCCTACGAGCAGTACTTC
v_gene: TRBV12-5; abundance: .; d_gene: TRBD2; j_gene: TRBJ2-5; CDR3aa: CASGSGTSAETQYF; CDR3nt: TGTGCTAGTGGCTCCGGGACTAGCGCAGAGACCCAGTACTTC
v_gene: TRBV4-3; abundance: .; d_gene: .; j_gene: TRBJ2-1; CDR3aa: CASSQSDNEQFF; CDR3nt: TGCGCCAGCAGCCAATCTGACAATGAGCAGTTCTTC